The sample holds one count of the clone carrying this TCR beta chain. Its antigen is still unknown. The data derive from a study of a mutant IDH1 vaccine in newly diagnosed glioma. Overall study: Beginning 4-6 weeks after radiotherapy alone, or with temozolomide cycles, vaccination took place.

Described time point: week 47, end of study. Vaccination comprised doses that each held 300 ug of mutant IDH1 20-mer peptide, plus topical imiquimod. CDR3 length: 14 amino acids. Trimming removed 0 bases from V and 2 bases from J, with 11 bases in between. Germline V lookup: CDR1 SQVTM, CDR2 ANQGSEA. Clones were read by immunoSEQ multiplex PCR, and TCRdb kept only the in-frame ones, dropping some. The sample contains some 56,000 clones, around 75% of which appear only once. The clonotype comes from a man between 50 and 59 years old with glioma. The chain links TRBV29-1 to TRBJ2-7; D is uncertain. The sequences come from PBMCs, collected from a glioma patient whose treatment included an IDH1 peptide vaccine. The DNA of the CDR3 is TGCAGCGTTGAAGATAGTAACAGTGCCTACGAGCAGTACTTC. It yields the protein CSVEDSNSAYEQYF.